This TCR beta chain was documented in a study of vaccination and CD4 T cells after COVID-19 (dated by TCRdb to between 2022 and 2023). Notes on the research overall: Every convalescent patient had a positive nasal swab PCR test for SARS-CoV-2, with mild disease in roughly nine patients and severe disease in one. As controls, cultures received a CEFX viral epitope pool (the positive control), an HIV-1 Nef peptide pool (the negative control), or no peptide at all. For stimulating the cultures, overlapping spike peptide pools were used, derived from SARS-CoV-2 as well as from the common cold coronaviruses HCoV-NL63, HCoV-OC43 and HCoV-229E. Post-COVID blood samples were collected from convalescent patients a median of roughly 100 days after diagnosis, with a range of roughly 30 to 161 days. The spike-specific CD4+ TCR repertoire was compared before and after mRNA vaccination in 10 to 11 COVID-19 convalescent patients and a handful of infection-naive healthy vaccine recipients. Two doses of either the Pfizer-BioNTech BNT162b2 vaccine (n=8) or the Moderna mRNA-1273 vaccine (n=2) were administered to participants. Six males and four females were included in the convalescent cohort, with two Hispanic individuals, seven Caucasians, two Asians and one multiracial person represented. The time from the second vaccine dose to post-vaccine blood sampling had a median of around 72 days and ranged from about 14 to 250 days. The investigation overall reported the following: In convalescent patients, nearly all vaccine-specific clones (304 of 307) were found to be mono-reactive for SARS-CoV-2 spike rather than cross-reactive with common cold coronaviruses. Relatively few convalescent patients were included in the study, and early timepoints after natural infection were not analyzed. Among convalescent patients, a median about 86% of the SARS-CoV-2-reactive clones seen after vaccination appeared only after vaccination, which suggests priming specific to the vaccine. The median count of SARS-CoV-2-reactive clonotypes went up from approximately 22 after infection to a few dozen after vaccination, although the change was not significant.

Via the germline V gene, CDR1 is SGHAT and CDR2 FQNNGV. Taken from cysteine to phenylalanine, the CDR3 has 14 residues. Only the CDR3 DNA stays, 42 bases, in frame from base 1. Trimming removed 6 bases from V and 1 base from J, leaving 11 bases between the germline ends. The library was obtained by PCR. DNA from cultured CD4+ T cells was subjected to TCR sequencing with the Oncomine TCR Beta short-read assay at the Johns Hopkins FTIC core. Genomic DNA was extracted from the cultured CD4+ T cells with the QIAamp micro DNA kit. Oncomine TCR Beta libraries from cultured CD4+ T cells were pooled with unique dual indexes and sequenced on an Illumina iSeq 100. The study's own analysis went as follows. Non-productive sequences were removed, and CDR3s not starting with C, not ending with F or W, or shorter than 7 amino acids were discarded. Antigen-specific clonotypes were identified using the MANAFEST web application through comparison of peptide-stimulated wells with reference and other culture wells. Positive clones required FDR below 0.05, an odds ratio above 5, and productive frequency above 0.1% in at least two of three replicate wells. Cross-reactive clonotypes were defined as significantly expanded in both SARS-CoV-2 spike wells and at least one common cold coronavirus spike condition. Similarity between CDR3 sequences was evaluated in R version 3.6.1 using Levenshtein distances (stringdist) and unrooted phylogenetic trees (ape). TCRdb itself trimmed the public reads at Q25 with fastp, ran MiXCR and retained productive beta chains. For every CDR3 protein sequence, its rows merge into one entry that carries the most common genes and DNA. TCRdb's processing, not the study's, gives the V and J calls here. In this sample the table shows over 10,000 distinct CDR3 sequences, less than 55% of which occur a single time. About 7.4% of the sample belongs to the ten largest clones.

The sample's treatment or condition, from its label and the paper: roughly ten-day PBMC culture with coronavirus spike peptide pools or control peptides (ViraFEST assay). The study used the ViraFEST assay, which expanded antigen-specific T cells with peptide pools and then identified expanded clonotypes by TCR sequencing. Positive SARS-CoV-2 PCR tests in the convalescent patients dated from March to December 2020, before Alpha, Beta and Delta variants emerged in the United States. Approximately 1.8 million PBMCs per well were cultured in IMDM with roughly 4.8% human AB serum and 8 to 10 IU/ml IL-2, plus 10 ug/ml peptide pools. On days 3 and 7, half of the culture medium was replaced with fresh IL-2-containing medium. Once the cells had been in culture for about 10 days, the EasySep CD4+ T cell isolation kit was used to isolate CD4+ T cells by negative selection. PBMCs were separated from whole blood using Ficoll-Paque Plus gradient centrifugation and then either used fresh or cryopreserved at -140C. Each culture condition was generally run in triplicate wells.

As regards this clonotype: Its antigen specificity is not known. No much larger clone is present one base from it, and per-base qualities are unavailable.

The sequence came from a human donor who had recovered from COVID-19. The sequenced sample was CD4+ T cells from blood, cultured in vitro. The chain employs TRBV11-2 and TRBJ2-3; the D gene lacks a confident call. The CDR3 in this case is CASRHGPRTDTQYF. Here is the DNA: TGTGCCAGCAGACACGGCCCCCGCACAGATACGCAGTATTTT.